This T cell receptor beta chain was captured by sequencing in a study of response to subunit inactivated influenza vaccine. Study-level points and caveats: The authors proposed limited new T cell recruitment per seasonal influenza vaccination.

TCRdb used MiXCR to reprocess the RT-PCR reads, holding one entry per CDR3 protein. The sample consists of over 750,000 distinct CDR3 sequences, 20% to 25% of them appearing once. In the case of this clonotype: The target antigen is unknown.

V lost 1 base and J 1 base, leaving 7 bases between the germline ends. The CDR3 extends over 13 amino acids. CDR1 and CDR2 from the germline V gene are DFQATT and SNEGSKA (reference sequence). Sequences were derived from PBMCs from blood, sampled around 5 days after vaccination. The chain employs TRBV20-1 and TRBJ1-1; D ambiguous. The clonotype originates from a man in his forties or fifties who received an inactivated influenza vaccine. The CDR3, as DNA: TGCAGTGCTAGAGTCATCGGGAACACTGAAGCTTTCTTT. Protein product: CSARVIGNTEAFF.